The 21 T cell receptor beta chains below were found in one sample sequenced in a study of T cells after yellow fever vaccination (dated by TCRdb to the late 2010s). In the paper's terms, the treatment or condition label means: live attenuated yellow fever vaccine strain. The library was produced with 5' RACE. Sequenced using an Illumina NovaSeq 6000. TCRdb reprocessing: public reads trimmed at Q25 with fastp, clones called with MiXCR, in-frame beta chains kept. Rows are unified per CDR3 protein, each entry keeping the most common DNA and genes. The sample contains about 50,000 distinct CDR3 sequences, approximately 6% of them found a single time. Roughly 31% of the sample comes from the top ten. This material consisted of PBMCs, either bulk or a sorted T-cell subset (CD4+, CD8+, memory, or dextramer-sorted; not recorded which), taken on the day of the yellow fever booster vaccination. Every receptor here comes from a man aged 18 to 29 who received the YFV17D yellow fever vaccine.

Ten or more counts support this clonotype. V usage is TRBV6-2 or TRBV6-3 and J usage is TRBJ2-2, with D hard to call. CDR1 is MNHEY and CDR2 is SVGEGT in the germline V gene. The ends were cut back, 5 bases at V and 0 bases at J, with 16 bases in the middle. This CDR3 is built from 17 residues. The CDR3 reads CASSPFGRATNTGELFF. In DNA, the CDR3 is TGTGCCAGCAGTCCCTTCGGAAGGGCAACGAACACCGGGGAGCTGTTTTTT.

The table lists this clonotype with many counts. The chain joins TRBV29-1 to TRBJ2-1; perhaps TRBD1 as D (6 bases). Germline CDR1 SQVTM, CDR2 ANQGSEA. V was cut by 3 bases and J by 1 base, with 10 bases left in between. The CDR3 is 14 amino acids. CDR3 coding DNA: TGCAGCGTTGAGGGGGCCCTATCCTACAATGAGCAGTTCTTC. As protein: CSVEGALSYNEQFF.

This clonotype was observed many times. V is TRBV7-9 and J is TRBJ2-7; possibly TRBD1 for D (6 bases). The CDR3 covers 13 residues. The V end lost 5 bases, the J end lost 4 bases, and 12 bases lay between the germline ends. Germline values: CDR1 SEHNR, CDR2 FQNEAQ (reference sequence). DNA for the CDR3: TGTGCCAGCAGCAGACGGGACACTTACGAGCAGTACGTC. It codes for CASSRRDTYEQYV.

In its sample, this clonotype was seen many times. The rearrangement joins TRBV12-3 or TRBV12-4 to TRBJ1-2, with unresolved D. CDR3 length: 12 amino acids. V lost 6 bases, J lost 5 bases, and 10 bases lay in between. CDR3 in amino acids: CASSPVGYGYTF. CDR3 coding DNA: TGTGCCAGCAGCCCCGTGGGTTATGGCTACACCTTC.

This clonotype was seen many times. CDR3 nucleotide sequence: TGCGCCAGCAGCCATCCAGGGATATTCTATGGCTACACCTTC. This translates into CASSHPGIFYGYTF. The rearrangement uses TRBV4-3 and TRBJ1-2; tentative D call: TRBD1 (5 bases). Deletions cut 3 bases from V and 4 bases from J, with 12 bases between. There are 14 residues in the CDR3. CDR1 and CDR2 from the germline V gene are LGHNA and YSLEER.

The gene calls are TRBV7-2 and TRBJ1-2; D is perhaps TRBD1 (5 bases). The CDR3 is made up of 17 amino acids. Germline CDR1 reads SGHTA; CDR2 reads FQGNSA. V shed 1 base and J shed 5 bases, with 20 bases lying between them. The CDR3 DNA sequence: TGTGCCAGCAGCTTAGGCTTGCCCGGGGCAGGGTCGTATGGCTACACCTTC. Translation: CASSLGLPGAGSYGYTF.

V usage is TRBV4-1 and J usage is TRBJ1-2, with TRBD1 matching 7 bases. Germline CDR1 is MGHRA and CDR2 is YSYEKL. The CDR3 is 15 residues long. V was clipped by 3 bases and J by 6 bases; unmatched bases: 10. The CDR3 coding sequence is TGCGCCAGCAGCCAGCAGCCCCGGGACAGAGATGGCTACACCTTC. Translating it yields CASSQQPRDRDGYTF.

This clonotype has a handful of counts. The rearrangement joins TRBV4-3 to TRBJ1-6; the D gene is possibly TRBD1 (6 bases). The length of the CDR3 is 17 residues. Trimming took off 2 bases at V and 2 bases at J, with 13 bases between the two ends. Germline CDR1 and CDR2: LGHNA and YSLEER. The CDR3 here is CASSQPPRGAYNSPLHF. In DNA, the CDR3 is TGCGCCAGCAGCCAACCCCCCAGGGGAGCCTATAATTCACCCCTCCACTTT.

This clonotype was counted ten times or more. The chain couples TRBV20-1 to TRBJ2-1; the D gene could be TRBD1 or TRBD2 (5 bases each). With 6 bases removed from V and 8 bases from J, the gap between germline ends came to 14 bases. The CDR3 is made up of 12 amino acids. The germline CDR1 and CDR2 sequences are DFQATT and SNEGSKA (reference sequence). CDR3 sequence reads: CSAEGRLDEQFF. DNA of the CDR3: TGCAGTGCCGAGGGACGTCTCGATGAGCAGTTCTTC.

The table lists this clonotype with many counts. The chain uses TRBV25-1 and TRBJ2-7; D might be TRBD1 (6 bases). Germline V CDR1 and CDR2: MGHDK, SYGVNS. V lost 6 bases, J lost 4 bases, and 16 bases lay in between. This CDR3 has 14 amino acids. In nucleotides, the CDR3 is TGTGCCAGCAGGATGAGGGGACACCTGTACGAGCAGTACGTC. Amino acid sequence: CASRMRGHLYEQYV.

The chain recombines TRBV18 with TRBJ2-4, with a possible D match to TRBD2 (6 bases). This CDR3 is built from 14 residues. Germline assignment: CDR1 KGHSH and CDR2 LQKENI. The V and J ends lost 7 bases and 11 bases respectively, with 21 bases between them. Here the CDR3 reads CASFSREQGGVQYF. The DNA for the CDR3 is TGTGCCAGCTTCTCCAGGGAGCAGGGCGGGGTTCAGTACTTC.

In this sample, this clonotype turned up many times. The chain couples TRBV5-1 to TRBJ2-3; TRBD2 agrees at 11 bases. Germline-derived CDR1 and CDR2 are SGHRS and YFSETQ. The CDR3 spans 19 residues. The V segment lost 2 bases and the J segment 2 bases; nucleotides outside the gene matches: 13. CDR3 nucleotides: TGCGCCAGCAGCTTCCCGACTAGCGGGACAGTCTTCGCCACAGATACGCAGTATTTT. Amino acids: CASSFPTSGTVFATDTQYF.

This clonotype was detected ten times or more. This chain connects TRBV7-3 to TRBJ1-1; D uncertain. V was pared by 5 bases and J by 0 bases, with 7 bases between. CDR1 SGHTA and CDR2 FQGTGA come from the germline V gene. This CDR3 has 13 amino acids. The CDR3 DNA reads TGTGCCAGCAGCACCAATATGAACACTGAAGCTTTCTTT. Its translation: CASSTNMNTEAFF. The full variable domain, rest sourced from reference TRBV7-3 and TRBJ1-1, is GAGVSQTPSNKVTEKGKYVELRCDPISGHTALYWYRQSLGQGPEFLIYFQGTGAADDSGLPNDRFFAVRPEGSVSTLKIQRTERGDSAVYLCASSTNMNTEAFFGQGTRLTVV.

This clonotype was recorded a few times. The chain uses TRBV7-8 and TRBJ2-2; 7 bases are shared with TRBD1. This CDR3 is built from 16 residues. V was clipped by 6 bases and J by 2 bases; unmatched bases: 9. Germline values: CDR1 SGHVS, CDR2 FQNEAQ. The CDR3 nucleotides read TGTGCCAGCAGACCCGAGACAGGGTCCAACACCGGGGAGCTGTTTTTT. This encodes CASRPETGSNTGELFF. Full variable domain (rest looked up from reference TRBV7-8 and TRBJ2-2): GAGVSQSPRYKVAKRGQDVALRCDPISGHVSLFWYQQALGQGPEFLTYFQNEAQLDKSGLPSDRFFAERPEGSVSTLKIQRTQQEDSAVYLCASRPETGSNTGELFFGEGSRLTVL.

This clonotype showed up many times. The rearrangement joins TRBV7-9 to TRBJ1-2; D is undetermined. Trimming pared 1 base from V and 0 bases from J, leaving 9 bases between. This CDR3 has 15 amino acids. CDR1 is SEHNR, CDR2 FQNEAQ, per germline (reference sequence). Written as DNA, the CDR3 is TGTGCCAGCAGCTTAGTGGGCAGACCTAACTATGGCTACACCTTC. It translates to CASSLVGRPNYGYTF.

Many counts were recorded for this clonotype. The rearrangement joins TRBV20-1 to TRBJ2-7; D is possibly TRBD1 or TRBD2 (5 bases each). This CDR3 has 15 amino acids. In germline, CDR1 is DFQATT, CDR2 SNEGSKA (reference sequence). Trimming removed 1 base at V and 2 bases at J, with 15 bases between. CDR3 sequence reads: CSARGGRQGPYEQYV. In DNA form, the CDR3 reads TGCAGTGCTAGAGGCGGCAGGCAGGGACCCTACGAGCAGTACGTC.

This clonotype was recorded a few times. The chain carries TRBV5-6 and TRBJ1-1; D gene unclear. V gave up 0 bases and J gave up 5 bases, with 8 bases separating them. The CDR3 length is 13 residues. Germline loops: CDR1 SGHDT, CDR2 YYEEEE. The CDR3 sequence: CASSLASGTEAFF. The CDR3 bases are TGTGCCAGCAGCTTGGCCTCGGGGACTGAAGCTTTCTTT.

This clonotype was found many times. The rearrangement uses TRBV5-5 and TRBJ1-5; D gene ambiguous. Germline values: CDR1 SGHKS, CDR2 YYEKEE (reference sequence). The CDR3 extends over 15 amino acids. Trimming stripped 1 base from V and 0 bases from J, with 8 bases between. The CDR3 spells CASSLQPNSNQPQHF. CDR3 sequence (DNA): TGTGCCAGCAGCTTGCAGCCGAATAGCAATCAGCCCCAGCATTTT.

This clonotype showed up many times. The V and J genes are TRBV11-2 and TRBJ2-3; 11 bases agree with TRBD2. Germline values: CDR1 SGHAT, CDR2 FQNNGV. The CDR3 totals 15 residues. The ends lost 0 bases at V and 9 bases at J; junction bases unmatched: 5. CDR3 amino acids: CASSLEASGGLTQYF. Here the CDR3 DNA reads TGTGCCAGCAGCTTAGAGGCTAGCGGGGGGTTGACGCAGTATTTT.

This clonotype occurred many times. V and J are TRBV7-2 and TRBJ2-1; the D is unclear. With 2 bases removed from V and 7 bases from J, the gap between germline ends came to 9 bases. This CDR3 spans 13 amino acids. Germline-derived CDR1 and CDR2 are SGHTA and FQGNSA. This CDR3 is CASSLRVQNEQFF. The CDR3 DNA is TGTGCCAGCAGCTTACGTGTACAAAATGAGCAGTTCTTC.

This clonotype was found many times. The chain carries TRBV19 and TRBJ1-5, with 9 bases fitting TRBD1. Germline CDR1 and CDR2: LNHDA and SQIVND (reference sequence). V shed 0 bases and J 7 bases; nucleotides not matched to a gene: 4. This CDR3 has 15 amino acids. The CDR3 DNA follows: TGTGCCAGTAGTATAGAATCGGGACAGGGCCAGCCCCAGCATTTT. This gives the protein CASSIESGQGQPQHF.